This record covers a single T cell receptor (beta chain). The data derive from a study of shared clonotypes between healthy human individuals. The CDR3 is 14 residues long. Germline assignment: CDR1 ENHRY and CDR2 SYGVKD. V lost 5 bases and J 2 bases, leaving 13 bases between the germline ends. The protocol was immunoSEQ multiplex PCR, while the TCRdb copy is restricted to in-frame clones and leaves out a portion. The table has about 2.5 million clones, about 90% seen once. The chain has TRBV10-3 and TRBJ2-7; tentative D call: TRBD1 (5 bases). The TCR sequence derives from a young man in good health. Some clones in this sample may be carry-over from other donors' samples. The sequenced sample consisted of naive CD4+ T cells from PBMCs. The subset is: CD45RA+ positively selected. The CDR3 DNA follows: TGTGCCATCAGTTTACGCGACAGAACCTACGAGCAGTACTTC. Its translation: CAISLRDRTYEQYF.